The present entry profiles one T cell receptor beta chain with its context. The method was immunoSEQ multiplex PCR; TCRdb's version includes in-frame clones alone and lacks a portion of them. The profile covers 200,000 to 300,000 clones, with over 70% appearing a single time and 2.5% to 3.5% taken by the ten largest. These data belong to a study of blood T cell repertoires in COVID-19. CDR3 length: 12 amino acids. Germline V gives CDR1 MGHDK, CDR2 SYGVNS. Germline trimming cut 8 bases from V and 9 bases from J; bases unmatched to any gene: 7. This chain joins TRBV25-1 and TRBJ2-1; TRBD1 matches 7 bases. The origin of this receptor is a woman in her 40s who had been exposed to COVID-19. The sequenced sample consisted of PBMCs or T cells enriched from blood (not recorded which). The CDR3 DNA reads TGTGCCAGCCTCGGGACAGCTGGTGAGCAGTTCTTC. This gives the protein CASLGTAGEQFF. Filled out from reference TRBV25-1 and TRBJ2-1, the complete variable domain reads EADIYQTPRYLVIGTGKKITLECSQTMGHDKMYWYQQDPGMELHLIHYSYGVNSTEKGDLSSESTVSRIRTEHFPLTLESARPSHTSQYLCASLGTAGEQFFGPGTRLTVL.